The clone carrying this TCR beta chain has just one count. This table comes from immunoSEQ multiplex PCR, and its TCRdb copy is limited to in-frame clones, with some not included. The data show about 59,000 clones, 65% to 85% seen once. V was cut by 10 bases and J by 4 bases, with 11 bases left in between. Germline CDR1 is ENHRY and CDR2 is SYGVKD. The CDR3 loop spans 12 amino acids. Documented time point: baseline pretreatment blood. Treatment: 15 Gy SBRT to primary tumor, nephrectomy 4 weeks later. The data are from a study of radiation and T cells in renal cell carcinoma. Sequencing used blood, obtained from a patient whose treatment included radiotherapy and nephrectomy. The TCR originated in a man aged 60 to 69 with renal cell carcinoma. The J gene is TRBJ1-3, the V gene TRBV10-3, with D unclear. Here the CDR3 DNA reads TGTGCCACGTCCCCGAGAGGAAACACCATATATTTT. It is translated as CATSPRGNTIYF.